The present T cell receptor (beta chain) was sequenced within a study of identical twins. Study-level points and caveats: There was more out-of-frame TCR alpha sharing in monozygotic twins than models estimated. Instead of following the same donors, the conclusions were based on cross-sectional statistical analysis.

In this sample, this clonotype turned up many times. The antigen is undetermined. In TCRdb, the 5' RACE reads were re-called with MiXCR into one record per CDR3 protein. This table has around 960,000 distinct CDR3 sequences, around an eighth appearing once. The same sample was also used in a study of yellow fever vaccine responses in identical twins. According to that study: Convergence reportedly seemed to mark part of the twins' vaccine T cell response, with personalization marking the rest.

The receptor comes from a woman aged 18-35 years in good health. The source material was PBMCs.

The CDR3 sequence is CSAARGGLGNEQFF. The CDR3 bases are TGCAGTGCTGCGCGGGGGGGCCTGGGAAATGAGCAGTTCTTC. The chain links TRBV20-1 to TRBJ2-1; 9 positions match TRBD2. The ends lost 5 bases at V and 7 bases at J; junction bases unmatched: 9. Germline CDR1 reads DFQATT; CDR2 reads SNEGSKA (reference sequence). The length of the CDR3 is 14 residues.